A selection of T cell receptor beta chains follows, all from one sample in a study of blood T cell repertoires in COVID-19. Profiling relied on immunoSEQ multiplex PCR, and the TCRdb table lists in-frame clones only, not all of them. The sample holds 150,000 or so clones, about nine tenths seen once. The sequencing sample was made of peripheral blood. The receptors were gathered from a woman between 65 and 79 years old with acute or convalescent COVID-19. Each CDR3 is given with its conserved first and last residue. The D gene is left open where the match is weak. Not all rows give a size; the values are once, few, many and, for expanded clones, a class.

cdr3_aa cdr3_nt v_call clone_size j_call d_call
CASSLDRATNEKLFF TGCGCCAGCAGCCTGGACCGGGCAACTAATGAAAAACTGTTTTTT TRBV5-1 many TRBJ1-4 NA
CASSFGPRDKSVTNSPLHF TGTGCCAGCAGCTTCGGACCCCGGGACAAAAGTGTTACAAATTCACCCCTCCACTTT TRBV11-3 NA TRBJ1-6 NA
CASSAGLAGRNEQFF TGTGCCAGCAGTGCCGGACTAGCAGGGAGAAATGAGCAGTTCTTC TRBV2 NA TRBJ2-1 TRBD2
CASKPRVTNSPLHF TGTGCCAGTAAACCCCGGGTTACTAATTCACCCCTCCACTTT TRBV19 NA TRBJ1-6 NA
CASSSKGLEPYNEQFF TGTGCCAGCAGTTCGAAGGGGCTGGAGCCCTACAATGAGCAGTTCTTC TRBV6-6 once TRBJ2-1 NA
CASSSIGSGTDTQYF TGTGCCAGCAGTTCGATCGGGAGCGGCACAGATACGCAGTATTTT TRBV6-2/TRBV6-3 NA TRBJ2-3 NA
CASSLGTAYNEQFF TGTGCCAGCAGCTTAGGGACAGCCTACAATGAGCAGTTCTTC TRBV9 NA TRBJ2-1 TRBD1
CASSYSSGITEAFF TGTGCCAGCAGTTACTCTTCAGGGATCACTGAAGCTTTCTTT TRBV6-5 NA TRBJ1-1 NA
CASSGPGQGAYEQYF TGTGCCAGCAGCGGACCGGGACAGGGGGCCTACGAGCAGTACTTC TRBV2 once TRBJ2-7 TRBD1
CASSPGGGTEAFF TGTGCCAGCAGCCCCGGGGGTGGCACTGAAGCTTTCTTT TRBV9 NA TRBJ1-1 NA
CASRDRDWDLGYTF TGTGCCAGCAGAGACAGGGATTGGGATCTGGGCTACACCTTC TRBV2 NA TRBJ1-2 TRBD1
CASSFAGTSGGSFF TGTGCCAGCAGCTTCGCCGGGACTAGCGGCGGGTCGTTCTTC TRBV5-8 NA TRBJ2-1 TRBD2
CASSPMRRRSSTDTQYF TGTGCCAGCTCACCTATGCGGAGGAGGTCTAGCACAGATACGCAGTATTTT TRBV18 few TRBJ2-3 NA
CASSQLNRGLFGNEQFF TGTGCCAGCAGCCAACTAAACAGGGGGCTATTTGGCAATGAGCAGTTCTTC TRBV3-1/TRBV3-2 NA TRBJ2-1 TRBD1
CASSLEGTGNSPLHF TGTGCCAGCAGCTTAGAAGGGACAGGGAATTCACCCCTCCACTTT TRBV11-2 NA TRBJ1-6 TRBD1
CATSKAGGAETQYF TGTGCCACCAGCAAAGCGGGAGGGGCGGAGACCCAGTACTTC TRBV15 NA TRBJ2-5 TRBD2
CASSQETGTVHNEQFF TGTGCCAGCAGCCAAGAGACCGGGACAGTTCACAATGAGCAGTTCTTC TRBV14 NA TRBJ2-1 TRBD1